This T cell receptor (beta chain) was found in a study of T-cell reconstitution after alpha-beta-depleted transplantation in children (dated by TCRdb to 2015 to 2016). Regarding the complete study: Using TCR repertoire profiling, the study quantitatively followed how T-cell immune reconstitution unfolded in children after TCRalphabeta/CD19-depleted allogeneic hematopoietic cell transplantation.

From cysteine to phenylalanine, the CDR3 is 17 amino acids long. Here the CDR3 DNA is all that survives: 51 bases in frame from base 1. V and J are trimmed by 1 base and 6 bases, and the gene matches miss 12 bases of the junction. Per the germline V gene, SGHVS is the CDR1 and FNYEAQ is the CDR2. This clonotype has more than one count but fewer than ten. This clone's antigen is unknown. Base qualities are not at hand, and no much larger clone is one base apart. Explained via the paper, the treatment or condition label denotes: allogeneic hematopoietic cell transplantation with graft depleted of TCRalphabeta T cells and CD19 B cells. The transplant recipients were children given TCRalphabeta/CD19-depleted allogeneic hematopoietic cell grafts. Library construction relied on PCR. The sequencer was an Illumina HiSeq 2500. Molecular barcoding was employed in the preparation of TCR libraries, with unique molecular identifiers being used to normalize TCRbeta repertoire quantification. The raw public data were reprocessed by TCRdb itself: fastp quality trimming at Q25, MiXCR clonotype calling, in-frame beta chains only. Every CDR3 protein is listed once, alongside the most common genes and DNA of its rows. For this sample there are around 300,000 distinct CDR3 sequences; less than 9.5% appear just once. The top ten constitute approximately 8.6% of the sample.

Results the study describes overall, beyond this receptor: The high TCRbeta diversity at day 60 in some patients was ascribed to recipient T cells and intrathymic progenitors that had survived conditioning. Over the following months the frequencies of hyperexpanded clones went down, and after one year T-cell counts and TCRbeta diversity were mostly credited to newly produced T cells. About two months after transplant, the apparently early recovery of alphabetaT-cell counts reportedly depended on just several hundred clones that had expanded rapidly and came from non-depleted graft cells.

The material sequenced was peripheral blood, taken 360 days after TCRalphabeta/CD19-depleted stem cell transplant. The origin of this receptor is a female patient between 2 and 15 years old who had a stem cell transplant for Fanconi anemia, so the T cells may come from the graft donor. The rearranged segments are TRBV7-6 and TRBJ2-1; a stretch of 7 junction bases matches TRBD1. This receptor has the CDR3 CASSLGLLGQYPNEQFF. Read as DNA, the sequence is TGTGCCAGCAGCTTAGGTCTCCTGGGACAGTACCCCAATGAGCAGTTCTTC.